The TCR beta chain under discussion was sequenced for a study of cytomegalovirus exposure and HLA in healthy donors. Primers: 60 Vbeta forward and 13 Jbeta reverse. TCRdb's table, derived via immunoSEQ multiplex PCR, lists solely in-frame clones and lacks some. This sample contains nearly 200,000 clones. Germline V gene sequence: CDR1 LNHNV, CDR2 YYDKDF (reference sequence). Trimming removed 0 bases at V and 4 bases at J, with 10 bases between. This CDR3 spans 15 amino acids. Material for sequencing was PBMCs. The chain joins TRBV15 to TRBJ1-3; no definite D call. The receptor was isolated from a boy aged 5-17 years in good health and CMV-seronegative. CDR3 bases: TGTGCCACCAGCAGAGATTCCTCCCCGGGAAACACCATATATTTT. Translated: CATSRDSSPGNTIYF. The whole variable domain, remainder taken from reference TRBV15 and TRBJ1-3, is DAMVIQNPRYQVTQFGKPVTLSCSQTLNHNVMYWYQQKSSQAPKLLFHYYDKDFNNEADTPDNFQSRRPNTSFCFLDIRSPGLGDTAMYLCATSRDSSPGNTIYFGEGSWLTVV.